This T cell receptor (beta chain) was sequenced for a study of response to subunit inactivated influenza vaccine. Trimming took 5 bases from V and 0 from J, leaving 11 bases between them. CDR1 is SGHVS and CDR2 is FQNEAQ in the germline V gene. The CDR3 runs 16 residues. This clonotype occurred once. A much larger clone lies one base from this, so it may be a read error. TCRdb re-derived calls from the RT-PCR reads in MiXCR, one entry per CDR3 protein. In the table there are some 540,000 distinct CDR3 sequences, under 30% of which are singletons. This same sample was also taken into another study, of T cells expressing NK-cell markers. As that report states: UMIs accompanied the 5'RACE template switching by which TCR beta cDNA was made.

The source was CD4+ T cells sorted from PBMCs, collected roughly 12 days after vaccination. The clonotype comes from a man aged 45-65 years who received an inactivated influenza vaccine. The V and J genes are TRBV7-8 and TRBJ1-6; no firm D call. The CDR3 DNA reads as TGTGCCAGCAGCGTTAGGGCCAGCTCCTATAATTCACCCCTCCACTTT. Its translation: CASSVRASSYNSPLHF.